The present entry profiles one T cell receptor (beta chain) with its context. The antigen it binds to is not known. One base away there is no much larger clone; base qualities are not given. The data are from a study of blood T cell repertoires in COVID-19 (dated by TCRdb to between 2020 and 2021). In terms of the full investigation: Samples covering the acute and convalescent phases of COVID-19 were provided by collaborators in the United States, Italy and Spain. Samples came from the ongoing ImmuneRACE study (first 160 participants) plus 1,254 subjects from 6 global collaborators. The prospective study material was composed of cDNA or gDNA derived from T cells, B-cell-depleted T cells, or PBMCs. HLA class I and class II types, where available, came from metadata supplied by the sample provider rather than from assay-based typing. A de-identified subject ID, COVID-19 status, age in years and sex were almost always included in the sample metadata. The repertoires were released in a freely available public database meant as a resource for research on the immune response to SARS-CoV-2. Subjects who had been exposed to COVID-19, were actively infected with it, or had recovered from it provided the deeply sampled blood TCRbeta repertoires that made up the dataset. The paper's findings and limits, for the study overall: How much clinical and demographic metadata was included differed by source and by participant, and the metadata was provided uncurated.

TCRbeta CDR3 regions were amplified from genomic DNA using the immunoSEQ Assay, a bias-controlled multiplex PCR. The study's own analysis went as follows. The number of nucleated cells in each sample was estimated from the amplification of reference gene primers within the assay. Sequence reads were collapsed and filtered to measure the absolute abundance of every unique TCRbeta CDR3 rearrangement. For each sample, productive Simpson clonality was calculated as the square root of Simpson's diversity index across productive rearrangements. The table was pulled from immuneACCESS by TCRdb, which kept in-frame rearrangements only. Such tables lose some clones; where checked, under half of the loss comes from unresolved V genes, and the rest has no known cause. V, J and clone size derive from that table, while D and trimming were established from the DNA sequence. This sample comprises more than 250,000 clones, around 90% of them detected only once. The ten largest clonotypes hold 1% of the sample.

The CDR3 contains 13 residues, cysteine and phenylalanine counted. This entry keeps only the CDR3 DNA: 39 bases, framed from base 1. CDR1 and CDR2 are drawn from the germline V gene: MNHEY, SVGAGI. Trimming at the junction amounts to 2 bases on V and 6 bases on J, and the germline ends lie 11 bases apart. Each collaborating institution followed its own protocols to collect whole blood in K2EDTA tubes. For TCRbeta analysis, collaborator samples were shipped as frozen whole blood, as isolated PBMCs, or as DNA extracted from either sample type. Sequencing was performed on peripheral blood. The chain employs TRBV6-5 and TRBJ2-7; D gene: possibly TRBD2, on 6 matching bases. This receptor was identified in a man aged 45-65 years with active or convalescent COVID-19. CDR3 reads: CASSYGGMGEQYF. The DNA sequence is as follows: TGTGCCAGCAGTTACGGAGGGATGGGCGAGCAGTACTTC.